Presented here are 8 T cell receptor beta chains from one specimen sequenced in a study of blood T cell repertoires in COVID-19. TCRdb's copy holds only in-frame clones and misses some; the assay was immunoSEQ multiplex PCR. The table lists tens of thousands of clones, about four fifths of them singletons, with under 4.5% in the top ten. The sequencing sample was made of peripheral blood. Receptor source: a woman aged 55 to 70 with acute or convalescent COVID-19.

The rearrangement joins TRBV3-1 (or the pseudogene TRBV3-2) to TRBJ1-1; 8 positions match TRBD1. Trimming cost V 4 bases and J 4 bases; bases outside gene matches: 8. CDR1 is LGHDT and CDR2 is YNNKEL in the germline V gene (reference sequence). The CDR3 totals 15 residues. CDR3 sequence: CASSPLGTGGTEAFF. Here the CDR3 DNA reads TGTGCCAGCAGCCCCCTTGGAACAGGGGGCACTGAAGCTTTCTTT.

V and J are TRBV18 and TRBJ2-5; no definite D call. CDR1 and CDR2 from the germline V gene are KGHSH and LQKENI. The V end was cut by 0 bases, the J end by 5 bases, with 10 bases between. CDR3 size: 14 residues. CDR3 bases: TGTGCCAGCTCACCACCTGTAGTATCGGAGACCCAGTACTTC. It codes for CASSPPVVSETQYF.

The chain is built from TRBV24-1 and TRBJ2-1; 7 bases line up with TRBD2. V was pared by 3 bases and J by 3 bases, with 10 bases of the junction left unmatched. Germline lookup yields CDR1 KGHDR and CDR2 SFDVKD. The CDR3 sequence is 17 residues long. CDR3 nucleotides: TGTGCCACCAGTGATATCACCGGGACTACCAACTACAATGAGCAGTTCTTC. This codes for CATSDITGTTNYNEQFF.

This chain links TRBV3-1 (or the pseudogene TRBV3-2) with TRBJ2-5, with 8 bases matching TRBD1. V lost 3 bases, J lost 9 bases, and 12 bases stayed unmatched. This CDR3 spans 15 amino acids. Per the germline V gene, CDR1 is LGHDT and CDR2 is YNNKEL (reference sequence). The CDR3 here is CASSHGQGKMVAQYF. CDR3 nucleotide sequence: TGTGCCAGCAGCCATGGACAGGGCAAAATGGTGGCCCAGTACTTC.

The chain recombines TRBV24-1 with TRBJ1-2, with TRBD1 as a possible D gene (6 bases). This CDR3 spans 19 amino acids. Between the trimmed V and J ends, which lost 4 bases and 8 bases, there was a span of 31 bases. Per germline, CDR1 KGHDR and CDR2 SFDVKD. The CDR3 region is CATSDSRDNSRGLSKGYTF. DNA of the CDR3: TGTGCCACCAGTGACTCTAGGGACAACTCCAGGGGATTAAGTAAGGGCTACACCTTC.

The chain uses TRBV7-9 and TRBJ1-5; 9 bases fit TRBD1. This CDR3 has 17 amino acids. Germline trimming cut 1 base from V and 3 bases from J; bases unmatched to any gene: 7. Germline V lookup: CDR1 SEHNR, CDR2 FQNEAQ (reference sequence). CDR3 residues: CASSLGTGGIDNQPQHF. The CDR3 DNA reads TGTGCCAGCAGCTTAGGTACAGGGGGCATTGACAATCAGCCCCAGCATTTT.

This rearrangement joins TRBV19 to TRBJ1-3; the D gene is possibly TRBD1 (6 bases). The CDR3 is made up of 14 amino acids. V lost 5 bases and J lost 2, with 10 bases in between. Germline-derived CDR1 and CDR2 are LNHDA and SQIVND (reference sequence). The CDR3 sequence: CASSPRTAGNTIYF. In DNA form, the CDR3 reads TGTGCCAGTAGTCCCCGGACAGCTGGAAACACCATATATTTT.

The CDR3 DNA follows: TGTGCCAGCAAATTCGTATCAGGGGGCCGGAACACTGAAGCTTTCTTT. Amino acids: CASKFVSGGRNTEAFF. The chain uses TRBV28 and TRBJ1-1, with 8 bases fitting TRBD1. V lost 7 bases to trimming and J lost 1 base; unmatched junction nucleotides: 11. Germline V lookup: CDR1 MDHEN, CDR2 SYDVKM. The CDR3 is 16 amino acids.